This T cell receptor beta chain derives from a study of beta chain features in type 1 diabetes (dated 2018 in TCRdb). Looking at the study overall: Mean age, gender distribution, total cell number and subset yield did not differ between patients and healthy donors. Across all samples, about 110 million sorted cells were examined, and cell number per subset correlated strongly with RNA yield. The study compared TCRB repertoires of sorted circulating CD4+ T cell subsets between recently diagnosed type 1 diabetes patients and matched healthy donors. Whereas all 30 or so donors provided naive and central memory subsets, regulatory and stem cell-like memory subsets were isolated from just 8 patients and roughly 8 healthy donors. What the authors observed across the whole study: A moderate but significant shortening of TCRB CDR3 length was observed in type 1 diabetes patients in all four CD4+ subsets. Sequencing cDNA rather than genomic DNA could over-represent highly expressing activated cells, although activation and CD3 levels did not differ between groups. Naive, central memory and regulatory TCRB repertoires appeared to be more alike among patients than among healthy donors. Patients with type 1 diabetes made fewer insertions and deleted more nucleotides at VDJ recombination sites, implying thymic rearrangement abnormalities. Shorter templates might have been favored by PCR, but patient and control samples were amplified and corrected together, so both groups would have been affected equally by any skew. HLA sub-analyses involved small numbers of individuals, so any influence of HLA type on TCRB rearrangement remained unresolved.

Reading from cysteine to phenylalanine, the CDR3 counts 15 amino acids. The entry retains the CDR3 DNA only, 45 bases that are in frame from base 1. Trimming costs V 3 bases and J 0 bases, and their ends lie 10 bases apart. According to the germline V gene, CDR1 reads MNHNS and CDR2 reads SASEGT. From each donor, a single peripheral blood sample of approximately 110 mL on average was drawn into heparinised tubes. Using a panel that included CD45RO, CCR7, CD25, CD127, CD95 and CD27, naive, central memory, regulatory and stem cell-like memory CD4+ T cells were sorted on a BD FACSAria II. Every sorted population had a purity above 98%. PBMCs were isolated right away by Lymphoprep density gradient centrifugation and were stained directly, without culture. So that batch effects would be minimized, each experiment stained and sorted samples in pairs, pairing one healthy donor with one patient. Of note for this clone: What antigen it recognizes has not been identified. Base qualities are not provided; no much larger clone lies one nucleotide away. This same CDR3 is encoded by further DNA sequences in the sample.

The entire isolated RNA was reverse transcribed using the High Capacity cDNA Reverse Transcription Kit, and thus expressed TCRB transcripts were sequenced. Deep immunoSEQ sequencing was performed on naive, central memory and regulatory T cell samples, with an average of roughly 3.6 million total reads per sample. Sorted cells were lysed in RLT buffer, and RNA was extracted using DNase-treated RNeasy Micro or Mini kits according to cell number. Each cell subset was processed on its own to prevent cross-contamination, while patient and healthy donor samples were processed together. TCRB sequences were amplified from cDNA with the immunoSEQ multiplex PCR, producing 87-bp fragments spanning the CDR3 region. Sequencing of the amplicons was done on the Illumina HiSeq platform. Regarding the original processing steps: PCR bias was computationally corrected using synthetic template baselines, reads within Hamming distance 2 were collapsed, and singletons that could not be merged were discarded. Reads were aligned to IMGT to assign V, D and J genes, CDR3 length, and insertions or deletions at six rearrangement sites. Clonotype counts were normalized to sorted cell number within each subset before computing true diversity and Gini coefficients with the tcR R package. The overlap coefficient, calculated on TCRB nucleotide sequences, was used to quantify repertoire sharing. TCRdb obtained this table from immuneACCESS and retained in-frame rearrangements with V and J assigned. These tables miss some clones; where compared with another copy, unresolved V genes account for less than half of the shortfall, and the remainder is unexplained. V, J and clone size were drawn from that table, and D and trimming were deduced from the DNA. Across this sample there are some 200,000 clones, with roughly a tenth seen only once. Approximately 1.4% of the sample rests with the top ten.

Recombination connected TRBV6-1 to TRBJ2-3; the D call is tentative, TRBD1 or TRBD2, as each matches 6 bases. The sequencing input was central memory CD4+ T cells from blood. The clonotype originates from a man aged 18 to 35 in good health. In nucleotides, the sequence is TGTGCCAGCAGTGAGGCGGGACAAAGCACAGATACGCAGTATTTT. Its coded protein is CASSEAGQSTDTQYF.